One sample yielded the 30 T cell receptor beta chains listed below, sequenced in a study of shared clonotypes between healthy human individuals. TCRdb's copy holds only in-frame clones and misses some; the assay was immunoSEQ multiplex PCR. The sample lists more than 500,000 clones, around 96% occurring once. Sequencing was carried out using naive CD4+ T cells sorted from blood. As to subset: CD45RA+ positively selected. All receptors derive from a young woman in good health.

The chain carries TRBV4-1 and TRBJ2-5; 8 bases line up with TRBD2. CDR3 length equals 15 residues. Germline V CDR1 and CDR2: MGHRA, YSYEKL. V shed 0 bases, J shed 5 bases, and the junction held 5 bases outside the gene matches. The CDR3 region has the DNA TGCGCCAGCAGCCAAGACGGGAGGGCCGGGGAGACCCAGTACTTC. Translating it yields CASSQDGRAGETQYF.

The rearrangement uses TRBV6-5 and TRBJ1-3, with 9 bases identical to TRBD1. Per the germline V gene, CDR1 is MNHEY and CDR2 is SVGAGI. This CDR3 contains 15 residues. Germline trimming cut 2 bases from V and 4 bases from J; bases unmatched to any gene: 3. CDR3 sequence (DNA): TGTGCCAGCAGTTACGGACAGGGGCACGGAAACACCATATATTTT. Its protein is CASSYGQGHGNTIYF.

The chain is built from TRBV11-2 and TRBJ1-1; maybe TRBD1 (6 bases). The CDR3 is made up of 13 amino acids. V was pared by 4 bases and J by 3 bases, with 9 bases between. Germline V gene sequence: CDR1 SGHAT, CDR2 FQNNGV. This CDR3 reads CASSSRGDTEAFF. DNA of the CDR3: TGTGCCAGCAGCTCGAGGGGGGACACTGAAGCTTTCTTT.

The chain combines TRBV10-3 with TRBJ2-1, with 9 bases identical to TRBD1. In germline, CDR1 is ENHRY, CDR2 SYGVKD. The CDR3 loop spans 11 amino acids. The junction had 5 bases not matched to a gene; V was cut back by 10 bases and J by 10 bases. The CDR3 loop is CATGTGPEQFF. CDR3 coding DNA: TGTGCCACCGGGACAGGGCCCGAGCAGTTCTTC.

The chain has TRBV2 and TRBJ2-2, with D possibly TRBD1 on 6 matching bases. The V end was cut by 8 bases, the J end by 4 bases, with 14 bases between. The germline CDR1 and CDR2 sequences are SNHLY and FYNNEI. This CDR3 is 14 amino acids long. The CDR3 region has the DNA TGTGCCAGCCAGCAGGGGACCTTCACCGGGGAGCTGTTTTTT. Residues: CASQQGTFTGELFF. Filled out from reference TRBV2 and TRBJ2-2, the complete variable domain reads EPEVTQTPSHQVTQMGQEVILRCVPISNHLYFYWYRQILGQKVEFLVSFYNNEISEKSEIFDDQFSVERPDGSNFTLKIRSTKLEDSAMYFCASQQGTFTGELFFGEGSRLTVL.

J is TRBJ2-1 and V is TRBV19, with D maybe TRBD1 (6 bases). Germline V lookup: CDR1 LNHDA, CDR2 SQIVND (reference sequence). This CDR3 region has 15 residues. The V end was cut by 1 base, the J end by 6 bases, with 13 bases between. This CDR3 reads CASSIVKGVVNEQFF. The CDR3 nucleotides read TGTGCCAGTAGTATAGTGAAGGGGGTTGTCAATGAGCAGTTCTTC.

This clone has only one observation. This chain uses TRBV28 with TRBJ1-2; maybe TRBD1 (5 bases). Trimming stripped 5 bases from V and 13 bases from J, with 20 bases between. This CDR3 is 13 amino acids long. CDR1 MDHEN and CDR2 SYDVKM come from the germline V gene. DNA for the CDR3: TGTGCCAGCAGTCTCTCGACCCGGGGGGTACGCACCTTC. Protein sequence: CASSLSTRGVRTF.

The gene calls are TRBV27 and TRBJ2-7; 7 bases match TRBD2. The germline gives CDR1 MNHEY, CDR2 SMNVEV (reference sequence). Losses at the gene ends were 7 bases for V and 4 bases for J; bases not matched to a gene: 13. The CDR3 loop spans 15 amino acids. The CDR3 sequence: CASNPAGGSRYEQYF. CDR3 nucleotide sequence: TGTGCCAGCAACCCCGCAGGCGGGAGTAGGTACGAGCAGTACTTC.

The CDR3 region is CASSLAGLQPPTEAFF. CDR3 in DNA: TGTGCCAGCAGCTTAGCGGGGCTGCAGCCCCCCACTGAAGCTTTCTTT. The chain joins TRBV11-2 to TRBJ1-1; tentatively, D is TRBD1 (5 bases). The germline CDR1 and CDR2 sequences are SGHAT and FQNNGV. The CDR3 has 16 residues. V was clipped by 1 base and J by 4 bases, with 16 bases between them.

This chain links TRBV27 with TRBJ2-7; D may be TRBD1 or TRBD2 (6 bases each). With 4 bases removed from V and 2 bases from J, the gap between germline ends came to 15 bases. The germline gives CDR1 MNHEY, CDR2 SMNVEV (reference sequence). The CDR3 has 15 amino acids. The CDR3 region has the DNA TGTGCCAGCAGTTCCGGTGGAGGGGGTCCCTACGAGCAGTACTTC. Its protein is CASSSGGGGPYEQYF.

V and J are TRBV7-9 and TRBJ2-3; TRBD2 matches 13 bases. The CDR3 consists of 18 residues. Germline CDR1 and CDR2: SEHNR and FQNEAQ (reference sequence). V lost 3 bases, J lost 0 bases, and 6 bases stayed unmatched. CDR3 amino acids: CASSFGTSGATSTDTQYF. As DNA, the CDR3 is TGTGCCAGCAGCTTTGGGACTAGCGGGGCTACTAGCACAGATACGCAGTATTTT.

This chain joins TRBV2 and TRBJ2-1; no clear D. The CDR3 has 12 amino acids. V was pared by 4 bases and J by 9 bases, with 10 bases between. The germline V gene has CDR1 SNHLY and CDR2 FYNNEI. CDR3 amino acids: CASSGISVEQFF. CDR3 bases: TGTGCCAGCAGTGGAATTTCTGTTGAGCAGTTCTTC.

This clone came up once. The rearrangement uses TRBV19 and TRBJ2-1; D tentatively reads TRBD1 or TRBD2 (5 bases each). CDR3 length: 17 residues. Trimming took off 4 bases at V and 0 bases at J, with 16 bases between the two ends. Looked up from germline, CDR1 is LNHDA and CDR2 is SQIVND (reference sequence). This chain's CDR3 is CASSTSRGRSSYNEQFF. CDR3 DNA sequence: TGTGCCAGTAGTACGTCTAGGGGACGGAGCTCCTACAATGAGCAGTTCTTC.

The chain is built from TRBV27 and TRBJ2-5; 8 nucleotides line up with TRBD1. Trimming removed 6 bases from V and 3 bases from J; junction bases left unmatched: 9. The CDR3 is 15 amino acids. From germline, CDR1 is MNHEY and CDR2 SMNVEV (reference sequence). CDR3 in amino acids: CASSLDPGGEETQYF. The CDR3, as DNA: TGTGCCAGCAGCCTCGACCCAGGGGGCGAAGAGACCCAGTACTTC.

The V call is TRBV5-1, the J call TRBJ1-2, with TRBD1 matching 8 bases. Germline loops: CDR1 SGHRS, CDR2 YFSETQ. The CDR3 runs 16 residues. V was clipped by 3 bases and J by 4 bases; unmatched bases: 11. This CDR3 reads CASSSSQGAQVYGYTF. The CDR3 DNA reads TGCGCCAGCAGCTCGAGCCAGGGGGCGCAGGTCTATGGCTACACCTTC.

The chain links TRBV6-1 to TRBJ2-2; D may be TRBD1 (6 bases). Germline V gives CDR1 MNHNS, CDR2 SASEGT. V lost 7 bases and J 6 bases, leaving 15 bases between the germline ends. There are 14 residues in the CDR3. CDR3 loop: CASTGGQYAGELFF. CDR3 bases: TGTGCCAGCACCGGAGGACAGTACGCCGGGGAGCTGTTTTTT.

This clone has a handful of counts. V and J are TRBV7-6 and TRBJ1-2; D might be TRBD1 (5 bases). Looked up from germline, CDR1 is SGHVS and CDR2 is FNYEAQ. V dropped 2 bases and J dropped 4 bases, with 8 bases sitting between them. The CDR3 is 13 amino acids. The CDR3 sequence: CASSLRQLYGYTF. The CDR3 DNA reads as TGTGCCAGCAGCTTACGACAGCTCTATGGCTACACCTTC.

This clone was recorded only once. V is TRBV18 and J is TRBJ2-7; 11 positions match TRBD2. This CDR3 has 15 residues. V shed 5 bases and J 0 bases; nucleotides not matched to a gene: 3. CDR1 is KGHSH and CDR2 is LQKENI in the germline V gene. Here the CDR3 DNA reads TGTGCCAGCTCAACCGGGACTAGCGGCTCCTACGAGCAGTACTTC. Translating gives CASSTGTSGSYEQYF.

The CDR3 is CASRLGSLETQYF. The CDR3, as DNA: TGCGCCAGCAGACTCGGGAGTCTGGAGACCCAGTACTTC. The chain recombines TRBV5-1 with TRBJ2-5, with D perhaps matching TRBD2 (6 bases). The V and J ends lost 5 bases and 5 bases respectively, with 13 bases between them. The CDR3 has 13 amino acids. Germline V gene sequence: CDR1 SGHRS, CDR2 YFSETQ.

The gene calls are TRBV19 and TRBJ2-7; D unclear. The V gene lost 6 bases and the J gene lost 0 bases, with 15 bases spanning the gap. Per germline, CDR1 LNHDA and CDR2 SQIVND (reference sequence). The length of the CDR3 is 15 residues. CDR3 sequence: CASSNPGSSSYEQYF. The DNA for the CDR3 is TGTGCCAGTAGCAACCCAGGTTCAAGCTCCTACGAGCAGTACTTC.

Only one count was recorded for this clone. The chain links TRBV27 to TRBJ2-5; D not resolved. This CDR3 is 15 amino acids long. Per the germline V gene, CDR1 is MNHEY and CDR2 is SMNVEV (reference sequence). V lost 7 bases to trimming and J lost 2 bases, with 17 bases between them. The DNA for the CDR3 is TGTGCCAGCAAAGACATGAAAGGTCGGCAAGAGACCCAGTACTTC. Translating gives CASKDMKGRQETQYF.

The chain recombines TRBV28 with TRBJ2-3; TRBD1 is a possible D gene (6 bases). Between the trimmed V and J ends, which lost 7 bases and 2 bases, there was a span of 16 bases. Germline V gene data show CDR1 as MDHEN and CDR2 as SYDVKM. The CDR3 is 15 amino acids. The CDR3 region is CASNVRGFITDTQYF. Written as DNA, the CDR3 is TGTGCCAGCAATGTGAGGGGGTTCATCACAGATACGCAGTATTTT.

V is TRBV27 and J is TRBJ1-2; 12 positions match TRBD1. The CDR3 runs 17 residues. With 4 bases clipped from V and 7 bases from J, the junction kept 13 bases outside the gene matches. In germline, CDR1 is MNHEY, CDR2 SMNVEV (reference sequence). CDR3 region: CASSYLRDRGRLRGYTF. CDR3 nucleotides: TGTGCCAGCAGTTACCTCCGGGACAGGGGGCGCCTACGTGGCTACACCTTC.

In DNA, the CDR3 is TGTGCCAGCAGTCTACAGCCCTACGATTCCTACGAGCAGTACTTC. Amino acid sequence: CASSLQPYDSYEQYF. The chain employs TRBV6-1 and TRBJ2-7, with unresolved D. Trimming shortened V by 5 bases and J by 1 base, and 15 bases separated the two germline ends. The CDR3 consists of 15 residues. The germline V gene has CDR1 MNHNS and CDR2 SASEGT.

The chain is built from TRBV2 and TRBJ2-7; 8 bases fit TRBD1. This CDR3 has 14 residues. The germline V gene has CDR1 SNHLY and CDR2 FYNNEI. V was pared by 5 bases and J by 3 bases, with 6 bases of the junction left unmatched. The CDR3: CASSRGQGNYEQYF. The CDR3 region has the DNA TGTGCCAGCAGTAGAGGACAGGGCAACTACGAGCAGTACTTC.

This sequence joins TRBV27 and TRBJ2-5; no clear D gene. Germline assignment: CDR1 MNHEY and CDR2 SMNVEV (reference sequence). The V and J ends lost 3 bases and 1 base respectively, with 6 bases between them. The CDR3 runs to 13 residues. The CDR3 nucleotides read TGTGCCAGCAGTTTCCACTCCCAAGAGACCCAGTACTTC. It yields the protein CASSFHSQETQYF.

CDR3 residues: CAWSVSRSSGTDEQFF. The CDR3 coding sequence is TGTGCCTGGAGTGTATCCCGATCTAGCGGGACGGATGAGCAGTTCTTC. The genes are TRBV30 and TRBJ2-1; 9 positions agree with TRBD2. Germline-derived CDR1 and CDR2 are GTSNPN and SVGIG (reference sequence). This CDR3 contains 16 residues. The V and J ends lost 0 bases and 8 bases, in that order; junction bases with no gene match: 11.

This chain links TRBV7-3 with TRBJ2-3; D is undetermined. In germline, CDR1 is SGHTA, CDR2 FQGTGA. This CDR3 spans 18 amino acids. The ends were cut back, 0 bases at V and 0 bases at J, with 16 bases in the middle. CDR3 coding DNA: TGTGCCAGCAGCTTAACCCCATATGCCGGAGCTAGCACAGATACGCAGTATTTT. This encodes CASSLTPYAGASTDTQYF.

The chain couples TRBV27 to TRBJ1-2; no definite D call. The CDR3 covers 14 residues. Between the trimmed V and J ends, which lost 8 bases and 1 base, there was a span of 14 bases. The germline CDR1 and CDR2 sequences are MNHEY and SMNVEV (reference sequence). CDR3 protein: CASGLDGFNYGYTF. The CDR3 DNA sequence: TGTGCCAGCGGCTTGGACGGATTTAACTATGGCTACACCTTC.

Details on this clone: Within the sample, other DNA sequences also encode this same CDR3. CDR3 sequence reads: CASSTGQYSNQPQHF. CDR3 bases: TGTGCCAGTAGTACCGGACAGTATAGCAATCAGCCCCAGCATTTT. J is TRBJ1-5 and V is TRBV19; tentatively, D is TRBD1 (6 bases). V dropped 4 bases and J dropped 0 bases, with 10 bases sitting between them. The CDR3 covers 15 residues. Germline V gene lookup returns CDR1 LNHDA and CDR2 SQIVND (reference sequence).